This TCR beta chain was identified in a study of CD8 T cells in Susac syndrome. Germline CDR1 and CDR2: ENHRY and SYGVKD. Trimming removed 4 bases at V and 3 bases at J, with 12 bases between. There are 14 residues in the CDR3. With random hexamers, reverse transcription was performed on about 0.5 to 1 ug of RNA. Amplification of TCR beta CDR3 by immunoSEQ multiplex PCR spanned 54 Vbeta and 13 Jbeta. TCRdb analysed the immunoSEQ multiplex PCR reads with MiXCR anew, one entry per CDR3 protein. The top ten hold 0.095% to 0.13% of the sample, which has about 180,000 distinct CDR3 sequences, 90% to 95% seen once. CD8+ and CD4+ T cells taken from blood had their TCR beta sequenced. Diagnostic criteria for definite or probable disease, in their recently defined form, were met by the patients with Susac syndrome.

This receptor was identified in a human donor with Susac syndrome. The chain employs TRBV10-3 and TRBJ2-5; a possible D gene is TRBD1 (6 bases). The sequencing sample was made of CD4+ T cells from PBMCs. CDR3 loop: CAISATGIEETQYF. CDR3 DNA sequence: TGTGCCATCAGTGCCACAGGGATCGAAGAGACCCAGTACTTC.